Shown below are 18 T cell receptor beta chains from a single sample sequenced in a study of T-cell memory formation after mild COVID-19. TCRdb fed the 5' RACE reads into MiXCR, producing one record per CDR3 protein. This table holds about 200,000 distinct CDR3 sequences, over 9% found once. Specimen: PBMCs or a T cell subset sorted from them (not recorded which). Source of these receptors: a man between 18 and 29 years old who had mild COVID-19 (a few samples of this study predate the infection). Cell type and time point are not known.

This clonotype was seen many times. The J gene is TRBJ2-1, the V gene TRBV7-6, with D unresolved. The germline V gene has CDR1 SGHVS and CDR2 FNYEAQ. The CDR3 has 11 amino acids. V lost 4 bases and J 5 bases, leaving 3 bases between the germline ends. CDR3 DNA sequence: TGTGCCAGCAGCTACCACAATGAGCAGTTCTTC. Amino acid sequence: CASSYHNEQFF.

The gene calls are TRBV6-5 and TRBJ2-5; D might be TRBD1 or TRBD2, each matching 6 bases. V lost 5 bases to trimming and J lost 5 bases, with 18 bases between them. Germline CDR1 and CDR2: MNHEY and SVGAGI. The CDR3 length is 15 residues. Here the CDR3 reads CASSNNGGLEETQYF. The DNA for the CDR3 is TGTGCCAGCAGTAACAATGGGGGGCTCGAGGAGACCCAGTACTTC.

The gene calls are TRBV11-3 and TRBJ2-3, with 15 bases matching TRBD2. V shed 5 bases and J 6 bases; nucleotides not matched to a gene: 6. The CDR3 runs to 16 residues. CDR1 SGHNT and CDR2 YENEEA come from the germline V gene. This chain's CDR3 is CASSRTSGGASDTQYF. CDR3 in DNA: TGTGCCAGCAGCCGGACTAGCGGGGGGGCCTCGGATACGCAGTATTTT.

The J gene is TRBJ1-1, the V gene TRBV5-1; the match to TRBD1 covers 8 bases. Germline CDR1 and CDR2: SGHRS and YFSETQ. This CDR3 is built from 13 residues. The V and J ends lost 3 bases and 5 bases, in that order; junction bases with no gene match: 3. In DNA form, the CDR3 reads TGCGCCAGCAGCTACAGGGGGGATACTGAAGCTTTCTTT. It codes for CASSYRGDTEAFF.

The chain carries TRBV20-1 and TRBJ2-7, with 7 bases matching TRBD2. The CDR3 length is 15 residues. Losses at the gene ends were 2 bases for V and 5 bases for J; bases not matched to a gene: 12. The germline V gene encodes CDR1 DFQATT and CDR2 SNEGSKA (reference sequence). CDR3 protein: CSARSASGLWNEQYF. The CDR3 nucleotides are TGCAGTGCTAGAAGCGCTAGCGGCTTATGGAACGAGCAGTACTTC.

The chain uses TRBV7-3 and TRBJ2-3; D may be TRBD1 or TRBD2 (5 bases each). Germline V lookup: CDR1 SGHTA, CDR2 FQGTGA. The CDR3 loop spans 14 amino acids. The V gene lost 3 bases and the J gene lost 2 bases, with 9 bases spanning the gap. As DNA, the CDR3 is TGTGCCAGCAGCTTTGGGGGAGACACAGATACGCAGTATTTT. Protein: CASSFGGDTDTQYF.

The chain has TRBV2 and TRBJ1-2; D may be TRBD1 (6 bases). Trimming cost V 4 bases and J 8 bases, with 11 bases left between them. Germline loops: CDR1 SNHLY, CDR2 FYNNEI. There are 12 residues in the CDR3. The CDR3 sequence: CASSVGGPGYTF. The DNA for the CDR3 is TGTGCCAGCAGTGTTGGGGGCCCGGGCTACACCTTC.

This clonotype appeared many times. The chain employs TRBV5-1 and TRBJ2-7; D is possibly TRBD1 (5 bases). Per the germline V gene, CDR1 is SGHRS and CDR2 is YFSETQ. The V gene lost 4 bases and the J gene lost 0 bases, with 11 bases spanning the gap. The CDR3 is 14 amino acids. CDR3 DNA: TGCGCCAGCAGCCGGCTAGACAGCTCCTACGAGCAGTACTTC. It specifies CASSRLDSSYEQYF.

Concerning this clonotype itself: A single base separates this from a much larger clone, so it may be a read error. The chain uses TRBV7-2 and TRBJ2-3, with 8 bases lining up with TRBD2. Germline V gene lookup returns CDR1 SGHTA and CDR2 FQGNSA. The CDR3 extends over 15 amino acids. The CDR3 nucleotides read TGTGCCAGCAGCTTGTGGGCGGGGGGCACAGATAAGCAGTATTTT. It codes for CASSLWAGGTDKQYF.

Notes on this clonotype: A read error may produce the germline difference seen at one junction end. V gene TRBV4-3 combines with J gene TRBJ1-1, with TRBD1 identical over 8 bases. This CDR3 comprises 15 residues. Germline V gene lookup returns CDR1 LGHNA and CDR2 YSLEER. CDR3 nucleotides: TGCGCCAGCACCCAAGCTCAGGGGGCATACACTGAAGCTTTCTTT. This codes for CASTQAQGAYTEAFF.

This clonotype was seen only a few times. The rearrangement uses TRBV20-1 and TRBJ2-1; 10 nucleotides align to TRBD2. The CDR3 is made up of 15 amino acids. Per the germline V gene, CDR1 is DFQATT and CDR2 is SNEGSKA (reference sequence). J was trimmed by 7 bases and V by 1 base; bases with no gene match: 7. The chain's CDR3 is CSARATSGDENEQFF. The CDR3 DNA is TGCAGTGCTAGAGCTACTAGCGGGGATGAAAATGAGCAGTTCTTC.

V gene TRBV11-2 combines with J gene TRBJ1-1; possible D gene TRBD1, 5 bases. The CDR3 length is 16 residues. With 5 bases removed from V and 3 bases from J, the gap between germline ends came to 19 bases. The germline gives CDR1 SGHAT, CDR2 FQNNGV. The CDR3 DNA reads as TGTGCCAGCAGCCCCACCCGGGGGAAGCGCTACACTGAAGCTTTCTTT. Translated, it gives CASSPTRGKRYTEAFF.

This clonotype was found many times. This chain joins TRBV5-1 and TRBJ2-1; no definite D call. Germline loops: CDR1 SGHRS, CDR2 YFSETQ. With 3 bases removed from V and 11 bases from J, the gap between germline ends came to 21 bases. CDR3 length equals 15 residues. The CDR3 loop reads CASSSATFQEDKQFF. The CDR3 DNA reads TGCGCCAGCAGCTCAGCAACGTTTCAAGAGGATAAGCAGTTCTTC.

The chain is built from TRBV5-1 and TRBJ1-3; TRBD1 is a possible D gene (5 bases). Trimming left V 4 bases short and J 7 bases short, with 15 bases between. The germline gives CDR1 SGHRS, CDR2 YFSETQ. This CDR3 is built from 14 residues. In DNA, the CDR3 is TGCGCCAGCAGCCGCCTGACGGGGGGGAACACCATATATTTT. The encoded protein is CASSRLTGGNTIYF.

The V gene is TRBV6-1, the J gene TRBJ1-2; 8 nucleotides match TRBD1. J lost 3 bases, V lost 7 bases, and 4 bases had no gene match. CDR3 length equals 13 residues. Per the germline V gene, CDR1 is MNHNS and CDR2 is SASEGT. The CDR3 reads CASIRTGYYGYTF. The CDR3 coding sequence is TGTGCCAGCATCAGGACAGGGTACTATGGCTACACCTTC.

V and J are TRBV20-1 and TRBJ1-5, with a tentative D call TRBD1 (5 bases). The CDR3 is made up of 12 amino acids. V was clipped by 6 bases and J by 5 bases, with 11 bases between them. Germline V lookup: CDR1 DFQATT, CDR2 SNEGSKA (reference sequence). The CDR3 DNA is TGCAGTGCAGCTGGGACGTATCAGCCCCAGCATTTT. It yields the protein CSAAGTYQPQHF.

CDR3 DNA: TGTGCCAGCAGCGTCCAAGCGGGGGGGCCTCATGAGCAGTTCTTC. It translates to CASSVQAGGPHEQFF. The chain carries TRBV9 and TRBJ2-1; the match to TRBD2 covers 10 bases. The CDR3 loop spans 15 amino acids. V lost 2 bases, J lost 8 bases, and 7 bases stayed unmatched. From germline, CDR1 is SGDLS and CDR2 YYNGEE.

This clonotype was seen only a few times. The V and J genes are TRBV28 and TRBJ2-7; D is ambiguous. Germline-derived CDR1 and CDR2 are MDHEN and SYDVKM. Trimming took off 6 bases at V and 6 bases at J, with 18 bases between the two ends. This CDR3 has 14 residues. CDR3: CASSPPVAVSEQYV. The CDR3, as DNA: TGTGCCAGCAGCCCCCCCGTGGCCGTTAGCGAGCAGTACGTC.